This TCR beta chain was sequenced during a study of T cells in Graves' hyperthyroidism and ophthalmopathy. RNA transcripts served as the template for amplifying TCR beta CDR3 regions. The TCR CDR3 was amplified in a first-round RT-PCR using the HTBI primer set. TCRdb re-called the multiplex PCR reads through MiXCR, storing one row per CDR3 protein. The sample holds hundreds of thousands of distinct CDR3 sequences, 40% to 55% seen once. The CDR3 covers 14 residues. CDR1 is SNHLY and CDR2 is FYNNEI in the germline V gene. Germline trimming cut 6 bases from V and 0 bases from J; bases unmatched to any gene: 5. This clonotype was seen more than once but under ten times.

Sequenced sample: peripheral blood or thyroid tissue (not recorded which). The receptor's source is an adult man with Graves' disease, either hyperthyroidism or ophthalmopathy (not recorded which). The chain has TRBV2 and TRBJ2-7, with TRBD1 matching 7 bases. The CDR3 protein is CASRSTGNSYEQYF. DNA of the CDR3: TGTGCCAGCAGGTCGACAGGGAACTCCTACGAGCAGTACTTC. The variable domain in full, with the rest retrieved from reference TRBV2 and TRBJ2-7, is EPEVTQTPSHQVTQMGQEVILRCVPISNHLYFYWYRQILGQKVEFLVSFYNNEISEKSEIFDDQFSVERPDGSNFTLKIRSTKLEDSAMYFCASRSTGNSYEQYFGPGTRLTVT.